This T cell receptor beta chain was documented in a study of T cells in Graves' hyperthyroidism and ophthalmopathy. The study's findings and limits: Among clonotypes expanded in thyroid above 0.001, most were also found in blood. Ophthalmopathy was separated from stable hyperthyroidism by a 13 V-J model.

The TCR beta CDR3 regions underwent amplification using RNA transcripts as the source. HTBI primers drove first-round RT-PCR of the TCR CDR3. MiXCR, applied by TCRdb to the multiplex PCR reads, yields one record per CDR3 protein. The sample holds roughly 400,000 distinct CDR3 sequences; over 12% are singletons and the top ten take over 25%. This clonotype was found a few times. Its matching antigen is unknown. Per germline, CDR1 SGHTA and CDR2 FQGNSA. With 3 bases removed from V and 7 bases from J, the gap between germline ends came to 9 bases. The CDR3 has 13 residues. For ophthalmopathy patients, the Clinical Activity Score was at least 3 and the NOSPECS grade at least 4; duration was under 3 months. PBMCs stemmed from 10 ml fresh peripheral blood.

What was sequenced was blood. The clonotype was recovered from a man aged 45-65 years with Graves' ophthalmopathy. The chain combines TRBV7-2 with TRBJ1-4; tentatively, D is TRBD1 (5 bases). This CDR3 reads CASSLGRGEKLFF. In DNA form, the CDR3 reads TGTGCCAGCAGCTTGGGGAGGGGTGAAAAACTGTTTTTT.